This is a list of T cell receptor beta chains from one sample in a study of CD8+ T cells in alopecia areata. Method: immunoSEQ multiplex PCR; TCRdb's copy keeps in-frame clones and lacks some. Of hundreds of thousands of clones in the sample, about three fifths were seen once. The input for sequencing was CD4+ T cells sorted from blood, taken at week 0. These receptors originate from a human donor with alopecia areata. Each CDR3 is given with its conserved first and last residue. D genes are given only for firm matches. Expanded clones get a size class; other rows say once, few or many, or leave the size out.

size | J | V | D | CDR3 | DNA
NA | TRBJ2-4 | TRBV30 | NA | CAWSNIGGRNIQYF | TGTGCCTGGAGTAACATCGGGGGCCGAAACATTCAGTACTTC
NA | TRBJ2-2 | TRBV7-3 | NA | CASSLSSNTGELFF | TGTGCCAGCAGCTTAAGTAGTAACACCGGGGAGCTGTTTTTT
NA | TRBJ1-3 | TRBV30 | NA | CAWSKGGNTIYF | TGTGCCTGGAGCAAGGGTGGAAACACCATATATTTT
NA | TRBJ2-7 | TRBV11-2 | NA | CASSLAVHRAYEQYF | TGTGCCAGCAGCTTAGCAGTGCACAGAGCCTACGAGCAGTACTTC
NA | TRBJ1-2 | TRBV6-6 | NA | CASSFDTSGYTF | TGTGCCAGCAGTTTCGACACTTCTGGCTACACCTTC
NA | TRBJ1-2 | TRBV30 | NA | CAWWTVNYGYTF | TGTGCCTGGTGGACAGTGAACTATGGCTACACCTTC
NA | TRBJ2-7 | TRBV29-1 | NA | CSVFARSYEQYF | TGCAGCGTTTTCGCCAGATCCTACGAGCAGTACTTC
once | TRBJ1-1 | TRBV6-5 | NA | CASSLGLVNTEAFF | TGTGCCAGCAGCCTAGGGTTGGTGAACACTGAAGCTTTCTTT
NA | TRBJ1-1 | TRBV7-9 | NA | CASRVNSEAFF | TGTGCCAGTAGGGTCAACTCTGAAGCTTTCTTT
NA | TRBJ2-4 | TRBV10-1 | TRBD1 | CASSVQGADIQYF | TGCGCCAGCAGTGTTCAGGGGGCAGACATTCAGTACTTC
NA | TRBJ1-1 | TRBV27 | NA | CASSLGRNTEAFF | TGTGCCAGCAGTTTGGGCAGAAACACTGAAGCTTTCTTT
NA | TRBJ1-2 | TRBV7-2 | NA | CASSPNGNLKGYGYTF | TGTGCCAGCAGCCCCAACGGCAACCTAAAGGGCTATGGCTACACCTTC
few | TRBJ2-3 | TRBV19 | NA | CASRLDTTDTQYF | TGTGCCAGTAGGCTGGATACCACAGATACGCAGTATTTT
NA | TRBJ2-7 | TRBV20-1 | NA | CSAGRANEQYF | TGCAGTGCTGGCAGGGCGAACGAGCAGTACTTC
NA | TRBJ1-6 | TRBV30 | NA | CAWSRDLGSPLHF | TGTGCCTGGAGCCGGGACCTCGGTTCACCCCTCCACTTT
NA | TRBJ2-1 | TRBV30 | NA | CAWSALGLGANEQFF | TGTGCCTGGAGCGCCCTGGGTCTAGGTGCCAATGAGCAGTTCTTC
NA | TRBJ2-6 | TRBV30 | NA | CAWTGLTGANVLTF | TGTGCCTGGACGGGGCTAACTGGGGCCAACGTCCTGACTTTC
NA | TRBJ1-1 | TRBV5-1 | NA | CASSLEANTEAFF | TGCGCCAGCAGCTTGGAAGCGAACACTGAAGCTTTCTTT
NA | TRBJ1-6 | TRBV5-4 | TRBD1 | CASSQGQGGISPLHF | TGTGCCAGCAGTCAAGGACAGGGTGGGATTTCACCCCTCCACTTT
NA | TRBJ2-1 | TRBV18 | TRBD2 | CASSPLQRGARRWYNEQFF | TGTGCCAGCTCACCCCTCCAGCGGGGGGCCCGCCGCTGGTACAATGAGCAGTTCTTC
few | TRBJ1-2 | TRBV25-1 | NA | CASSVQGSQSGGYTF | TGTGCCAGCAGTGTCCAGGGGTCCCAATCTGGTGGCTACACCTTC
NA | TRBJ1-2 | TRBV30 | TRBD1 | CACGQGNYGYTF | TGTGCCTGCGGACAGGGGAACTATGGCTACACCTTC
NA | TRBJ1-1 | TRBV7-9 | TRBD1 | CASRGTGMEAFF | TGTGCCAGCAGGGGGACAGGGATGGAAGCTTTCTTT